The clone carrying this T cell receptor (beta chain) was seen just once. In the source study's methods: Amplification with reference gene primers provided the estimates of nucleated cell counts. TCRdb keeps only in-frame clones here, not all; method: immunoSEQ multiplex PCR. Clone size and the V and J calls come from that table; the DNA yielded D and trimming. The sample holds about 37,000 clones, approximately 88% seen once. The sample is drawn from a study of blood T cell repertoires in COVID-19. Whole-study context: Specimens from acute and convalescent COVID-19 originated in the United States, Italy and Spain. Nucleic acid was either cDNA or gDNA, and it came from T cells, B-cell-depleted T cells, or PBMCs.

CDR3 size: 11 residues. This chain connects TRBV21-1 to TRBJ2-1; the tabulated D call, TRBD1, remains unverified against the DNA. TRBV21-1 is deemed a pseudogene. Specimen: peripheral blood. This sequence originates from a human donor in a cohort sampled during active COVID-19. CDR3 loop: CASSNSREQFF. The CDR3 DNA sequence: TGTGCCAGCAGCAACTCCAGAGAGCAGTTCTTC.